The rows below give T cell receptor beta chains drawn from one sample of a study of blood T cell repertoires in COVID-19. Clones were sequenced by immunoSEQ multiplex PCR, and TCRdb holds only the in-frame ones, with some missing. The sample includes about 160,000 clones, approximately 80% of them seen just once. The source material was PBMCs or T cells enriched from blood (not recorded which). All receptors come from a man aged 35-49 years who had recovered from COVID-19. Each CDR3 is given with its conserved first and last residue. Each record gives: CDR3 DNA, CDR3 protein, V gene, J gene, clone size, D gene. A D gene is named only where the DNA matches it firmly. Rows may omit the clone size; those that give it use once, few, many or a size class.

CDR3nt: TGTGCCAGCTCACCTGTAGGGGCCTCTGGAAACACCATATATTTT
CDR3aa: CASSPVGASGNTIYF
v_gene: TRBV18
j_gene: TRBJ1-3
abundance: few
d_gene: .

CDR3nt: TGTGCCAGCAGCCAAGCAGGGAGCAATCAGCCCCAGCATTTT
CDR3aa: CASSQAGSNQPQHF
v_gene: TRBV3-1/TRBV3-2
j_gene: TRBJ1-5
abundance: .
d_gene: .

CDR3nt: TGTGCCAGCAGTTACTTTAGGACGTCGGAGGGCGGCTACACCTTC
CDR3aa: CASSYFRTSEGGYTF
v_gene: TRBV6-5
j_gene: TRBJ1-2
abundance: few
d_gene: .

CDR3nt: TGTGCCAGCAGCGTAGAACAGGGCGCGGACTATGGCTACACCTTC
CDR3aa: CASSVEQGADYGYTF
v_gene: TRBV9
j_gene: TRBJ1-2
abundance: .
d_gene: .

CDR3nt: TGTGCCAGTAGTGGACAGTACTCCTACAATGAGCAGTTCTTC
CDR3aa: CASSGQYSYNEQFF
v_gene: TRBV19
j_gene: TRBJ2-1
abundance: .
d_gene: .

CDR3nt: TGTGCCATCAGCATCCTCGGGGGGCCTGAAGCTTTCTTT
CDR3aa: CAISILGGPEAFF
v_gene: TRBV10-3
j_gene: TRBJ1-1
abundance: few
d_gene: .

CDR3nt: TGCGCCAGCAGTTCCACCGGGACAGGGGCCGTCTGGGGCTACACCTTC
CDR3aa: CASSSTGTGAVWGYTF
v_gene: TRBV5-1
j_gene: TRBJ1-2
abundance: .
d_gene: TRBD1

CDR3nt: TGTGCTAGTGGTTTGGCCTCTCAGGGATATCATCAGCCCCAGCATTTT
CDR3aa: CASGLASQGYHQPQHF
v_gene: TRBV12-5
j_gene: TRBJ1-5
abundance: .
d_gene: .

CDR3nt: TGTGCCAGTACCGTCAGGGGGGCAACTAGCACAGATACGCAGTATTTT
CDR3aa: CASTVRGATSTDTQYF
v_gene: TRBV19
j_gene: TRBJ2-3
abundance: .
d_gene: .

CDR3nt: TGTGCCTGCTCGGACAGGGAGGATGGCACCGGGGAGCTGTTTTTT
CDR3aa: CACSDREDGTGELFF
v_gene: TRBV10-3
j_gene: TRBJ2-2
abundance: .
d_gene: TRBD1

CDR3nt: TGTGCCAGCAGTGGGGGAGTAGGGCAAAACTATAATTCACCCCTCCACTTT
CDR3aa: CASSGGVGQNYNSPLHF
v_gene: TRBV25-1
j_gene: TRBJ1-6
abundance: .
d_gene: .

CDR3nt: TGTGCCAGCAGGCTTGGCGACGGGCAGGGATTCTCTGGAAACACCATATATTTT
CDR3aa: CASRLGDGQGFSGNTIYF
v_gene: TRBV2
j_gene: TRBJ1-3
abundance: .
d_gene: .

CDR3nt: TGTGCCAGCAGCTTAGTTCTCGGAGGTCTCCAGTACTTC
CDR3aa: CASSLVLGGLQYF
v_gene: TRBV7-9
j_gene: TRBJ2-4
abundance: many
d_gene: .

CDR3nt: TGCAGCGTTGAAGGGCAGCGCTATGGCTACACCTTC
CDR3aa: CSVEGQRYGYTF
v_gene: TRBV29-1
j_gene: TRBJ1-2
abundance: .
d_gene: .

CDR3nt: TGTGCCAGCAGCGTAGATCAGGGTAACTATGGCTACACCTTC
CDR3aa: CASSVDQGNYGYTF
v_gene: TRBV9
j_gene: TRBJ1-2
abundance: .
d_gene: .

CDR3nt: TGTGCCATCAGTAGGGGCGGGGAGGGCACAGATACGCAGTATTTT
CDR3aa: CAISRGGEGTDTQYF
v_gene: TRBV10-3
j_gene: TRBJ2-3
abundance: .
d_gene: .

CDR3nt: TGTGCCAGTAGTACTACTCTAGTAGGCACTGAAGCTTTCTTT
CDR3aa: CASSTTLVGTEAFF
v_gene: TRBV19
j_gene: TRBJ1-1
abundance: .
d_gene: .

CDR3nt: TGTGCCAGCAGCAATTCCGAGCGGGGGGAGTTTTTGTATGAGCAGTTCTTC
CDR3aa: CASSNSERGEFLYEQFF
v_gene: TRBV5-4
j_gene: TRBJ2-1
abundance: .
d_gene: TRBD2

CDR3nt: TGCGCCAGCAGCTACTCGACAGGGGGCGGTGAAAAACTGTTTTTT
CDR3aa: CASSYSTGGGEKLFF
v_gene: TRBV5-1
j_gene: TRBJ1-4
abundance: .
d_gene: TRBD1

CDR3nt: TGTGCCAGCAGCGCCCGGACAGGCTCCTACAATGAGCAGTTCTTC
CDR3aa: CASSARTGSYNEQFF
v_gene: TRBV9
j_gene: TRBJ2-1
abundance: .
d_gene: TRBD1

CDR3nt: TGTGCCAGCAGCTTAGCGACACTAGCGGGATACAATGAGCAGTTCTTC
CDR3aa: CASSLATLAGYNEQFF
v_gene: TRBV7-9
j_gene: TRBJ2-1
abundance: .
d_gene: TRBD2

CDR3nt: TGTGCCAGCAGTAGGGACAGGGGAGGCTCTGGAAACACCATATATTTT
CDR3aa: CASSRDRGGSGNTIYF
v_gene: TRBV5-4
j_gene: TRBJ1-3
abundance: .
d_gene: TRBD1

CDR3nt: TGTGCCTGGACCATAGTGGGGACAGGACGTTACAATGAGCAGTTCTTC
CDR3aa: CAWTIVGTGRYNEQFF
v_gene: TRBV30
j_gene: TRBJ2-1
abundance: .
d_gene: TRBD1

CDR3nt: TGCGCCAGCAGTGAGAGTCGGGGAAACACCATATATTTT
CDR3aa: CASSESRGNTIYF
v_gene: TRBV10-1
j_gene: TRBJ1-3
abundance: .
d_gene: .

CDR3nt: TGTGCCAGCAGACGCGAACAGGGGAATGGCTACACCTTC
CDR3aa: CASRREQGNGYTF
v_gene: TRBV2
j_gene: TRBJ1-2
abundance: .
d_gene: TRBD1

CDR3nt: TGCGCCAGCAGCCCCGGACAGCCATCTTATGGCTACACCTTC
CDR3aa: CASSPGQPSYGYTF
v_gene: TRBV5-1
j_gene: TRBJ1-2
abundance: once
d_gene: .

CDR3nt: TGTGCCAGCAGGGGAGGGAGCGGTGGCTCCTACAATGAGCAGTTCTTC
CDR3aa: CASRGGSGGSYNEQFF
v_gene: TRBV7-9
j_gene: TRBJ2-1
abundance: medium-sized
d_gene: TRBD2

CDR3nt: TGTGCCAGCAGTGAAGGGCGGGCAACTAATGAAAAACTGTTTTTT
CDR3aa: CASSEGRATNEKLFF
v_gene: TRBV2
j_gene: TRBJ1-4
abundance: .
d_gene: .

CDR3nt: TGTGCCAGCAGCCCAGCACTTTCGCAGGGGGACTATGGCTACACCTTC
CDR3aa: CASSPALSQGDYGYTF
v_gene: TRBV14
j_gene: TRBJ1-2
abundance: .
d_gene: TRBD1

CDR3nt: TGCAGCGTTGTCGGAGCGGGGGGCGGGGAGACCCAGTACTTC
CDR3aa: CSVVGAGGGETQYF
v_gene: TRBV29-1
j_gene: TRBJ2-5
abundance: .
d_gene: TRBD2

CDR3nt: TGTGCCAGCAACGACAGCCCATATGGCTACACCTTC
CDR3aa: CASNDSPYGYTF
v_gene: TRBV6-5
j_gene: TRBJ1-2
abundance: .
d_gene: .

CDR3nt: TGCGCCAGCAGACGCGATCCAGGGGGCGAGAGGGACAATGAGCAGTTCTTC
CDR3aa: CASRRDPGGERDNEQFF
v_gene: TRBV5-1
j_gene: TRBJ2-1
abundance: .
d_gene: TRBD1

CDR3nt: TGTGCCAGCAGGAATTCGCAGGGCCCCAACTATGGCTACACCTTC
CDR3aa: CASRNSQGPNYGYTF
v_gene: TRBV9
j_gene: TRBJ1-2
abundance: .
d_gene: .

CDR3nt: TGTGCCTGGAGTGCCCCTCGGGGGGCGGGACAGCCCCAGCATTTT
CDR3aa: CAWSAPRGAGQPQHF
v_gene: TRBV30
j_gene: TRBJ1-5
abundance: few
d_gene: .

CDR3nt: TGTGCCAGCAGGGGCGGGACTTCCTCCTACAATGAGCAGTTCTTC
CDR3aa: CASRGGTSSYNEQFF
v_gene: TRBV6-5
j_gene: TRBJ2-1
abundance: once
d_gene: .

CDR3nt: TGTGCCAGCAGCGTAGCACTAGCCGTGAACACCGGGGAGCTGTTTTTT
CDR3aa: CASSVALAVNTGELFF
v_gene: TRBV9
j_gene: TRBJ2-2
abundance: .
d_gene: .

CDR3nt: TGTGCCAGCAGCCAATCGGGGCAGGGAAGTCAGCCCCAGCATTTT
CDR3aa: CASSQSGQGSQPQHF
v_gene: TRBV16
j_gene: TRBJ1-5
abundance: .
d_gene: .

CDR3nt: TGTGCCAGCAGTGAAGAGGAGCGACAGCCCCAGCATTTT
CDR3aa: CASSEEERQPQHF
v_gene: TRBV2
j_gene: TRBJ1-5
abundance: .
d_gene: .

CDR3nt: TGTGCCAGCAGCCAATTCCGGGGAGGGGAAATAGATACGCAGTATTTT
CDR3aa: CASSQFRGGEIDTQYF
v_gene: TRBV3-1/TRBV3-2
j_gene: TRBJ2-3
abundance: .
d_gene: TRBD2

CDR3nt: TGTGCCAGCAGTTCACTCGGGGAGGGGCGGACCCAGTACTTC
CDR3aa: CASSSLGEGRTQYF
v_gene: TRBV6-2/TRBV6-3
j_gene: TRBJ2-5
abundance: .
d_gene: TRBD2

CDR3nt: TGTGCCAGCAGCAACGAAGCGGGGGCTGACACCGGGGAGCTGTTTTTT
CDR3aa: CASSNEAGADTGELFF
v_gene: TRBV6-4
j_gene: TRBJ2-2
abundance: .
d_gene: TRBD2